This TCR beta chain was captured in a study of T-cell reconstitution after alpha-beta-depleted transplantation in children. This CDR3 has 14 amino acids. After removal of 10 bases from V and 3 bases from J, the junction contained 8 bases not matched to a gene. Germline V gives CDR1 LGHNA, CDR2 YSLEER. Study-wide findings and caveats: There were some patients whose high TCRbeta diversity at day 60 came from surviving recipient T cells and thymic progenitors. Counts and diversity of T cells one year after transplant came mostly from newly produced T cells. Reportedly, roughly two months post-transplant, alpha-beta T cells arose from several hundred expanded graft clones.

Unique molecular identifiers were used in preparing the TCRbeta library. Each CDR3 protein gets one entry after TCRdb re-called the PCR reads with MiXCR. The profile shows almost 500,000 distinct CDR3 sequences, more than 9% of them singletons. This clonotype occurred a few times. Antigen specificity is unknown. This rearrangement joins TRBV4-3 to TRBJ2-3, with TRBD2 identical over 9 bases. Sequencing used PBMCs, obtained before TCRalphabeta/CD19-depleted stem cell transplant. The sequence derives from a child aged 2-15 years with inherited bone marrow failure, due to receive a stem cell transplant. The CDR3 region has the DNA TGCGCCAAGAGATTAGCGGGAGCAACAGATACGCAGTATTTT. Its protein is CAKRLAGATDTQYF.